These 9 T cell receptor beta chains share one sample of origin, sequenced in a study of blood T cell repertoires in COVID-19. The assay was immunoSEQ multiplex PCR, and TCRdb's table has in-frame clones only and misses some. The table lists around 250,000 clones, over 75% of them singletons. Material: PBMCs or T cells enriched from blood (not recorded which). The receptors were sampled from a man aged 18 to 30 who had recovered from COVID-19.

The chain carries TRBV7-2 and TRBJ1-5, with a tentative D call TRBD1 (5 bases). This CDR3 is 16 amino acids long. The germline V gene has CDR1 SGHTA and CDR2 FQGNSA. Between the trimmed V and J ends, which lost 3 bases and 0 bases, there was a span of 12 bases. The CDR3 bases are TGTGCCAGCAGCTTTGGGCAGGGTCATAGCAATCAGCCCCAGCATTTT. Encoded protein: CASSFGQGHSNQPQHF.

This clone was recorded only once. The V gene is TRBV11-2, the J gene TRBJ2-2, with 8 bases lining up with TRBD1. V dropped 5 bases and J dropped 6; count of bases not matched to a gene: 2. The CDR3 runs 13 residues. CDR1 SGHAT and CDR2 FQNNGV come from the germline V gene. This CDR3 is CASSTTGAGELFF. CDR3 in DNA: TGTGCCAGCAGCACGACAGGGGCCGGGGAGCTGTTTTTT.

A few counts support this clone. The chain is built from TRBV27 and TRBJ1-4; D is perhaps TRBD1 (5 bases). The germline V gene has CDR1 MNHEY and CDR2 SMNVEV (reference sequence). The CDR3 sequence is 16 residues long. V was pared by 2 bases and J by 4 bases, with 14 bases between. CDR3 coding DNA: TGTGCCAGCAGTTTACGGGGACTAGCCGTTAATGAAAAACTGTTTTTT. Its protein is CASSLRGLAVNEKLFF.

This clone was observed a handful of times. The chain recombines TRBV7-6 with TRBJ2-5; TRBD1 is a possible D gene (6 bases). The CDR3 totals 14 residues. CDR1 and CDR2 (germline): SGHVS, FNYEAQ. Trimming pared 4 bases from V and 1 base from J, leaving 10 bases between. In DNA, the CDR3 is TGTGCCAGCAGCTACCAAGGGGGCCAAGAGACCCAGTACTTC. It is translated as CASSYQGGQETQYF.

J is TRBJ2-1 and V is TRBV18; D perhaps matches TRBD2 (6 bases). Germline V CDR1 and CDR2: KGHSH, LQKENI. The CDR3 sequence is 15 residues long. Deletions cut 3 bases from V and 3 bases from J, with 12 bases between. CDR3 DNA: TGTGCCAGCTCACCGAGTGAGCGGGTCTACAATGAGCAGTTCTTC. Its protein product is CASSPSERVYNEQFF.

This clone was found a few times. The chain couples TRBV11-2 to TRBJ2-1, with D hard to call. This CDR3 contains 14 residues. Germline V gene lookup returns CDR1 SGHAT and CDR2 FQNNGV. V lost 1 base to trimming and J lost 0 bases, with 4 bases between them. The CDR3 reads CASSLGSSYNEQFF. DNA for the CDR3: TGTGCCAGCAGCTTAGGGAGCTCCTACAATGAGCAGTTCTTC.

The CDR3 bases are TGCGCCAGCAGTCCGGGGTCGCCCTCCGGGGCAGATACGCAGTATTTT. Translated, it gives CASSPGSPSGADTQYF. The gene calls are TRBV10-2 and TRBJ2-3; TRBD2 might be the D (5 bases). Deletions cut 5 bases from V and 4 bases from J, with 19 bases between. The CDR3 runs 16 residues. The V gene's germline CDR1 is WSHSY and CDR2 SAAADI.

This rearrangement joins TRBV7-9 to TRBJ1-2, with 9 bases aligning to TRBD1. This CDR3 contains 14 residues. Germline assignment: CDR1 SEHNR and CDR2 FQNEAQ (reference sequence). After removal of 4 bases from V and 3 bases from J, the junction contained 3 bases not matched to a gene. The CDR3 DNA is TGTGCCAGCAGCTCGGACAGGGGTGACTATGGCTACACCTTC. It yields the protein CASSSDRGDYGYTF.

The genes are TRBV5-1 and TRBJ1-2; possible D gene TRBD1, 6 bases. CDR1 and CDR2 (germline): SGHRS, YFSETQ. CDR3 length: 15 amino acids. V was pared by 0 bases and J by 4 bases, with 13 bases between. Written as DNA, the CDR3 is TGCGCCAGCAGCTTGGTAGTGGGGGCTGGCTATGGCTACACCTTC. This encodes CASSLVVGAGYGYTF.